Below, 19 T cell receptor beta chains from the same sample are listed, as sequenced in a study of identical twins. TCRdb itself ran the 5' RACE reads through MiXCR, one entry per CDR3 protein. The sample includes more than 1.5 million distinct CDR3 sequences, more than 30% of them seen just once. Input material: cord blood. Receptors were obtained from a newborn girl in good health.

This clonotype was observed a handful of times. The chain joins TRBV20-1 to TRBJ2-4, with D unclear. The J call may not be correct, given that the DNA end is closer to TRBJ2-7. Germline V CDR1 and CDR2: DFQATT, SNEGSKA (reference sequence). The CDR3 extends over 11 amino acids. The CDR3 DNA follows: TGCAGTGCTATGGTGGTCCCCGAGCAGTACTTC. Its protein product is CSAMVVPEQYF.

The chain links TRBV5-1 to TRBJ2-3; 11 bases line up with TRBD1. CDR1 and CDR2 from the germline V gene are SGHRS and YFSETQ. The CDR3 covers 16 residues. V lost 0 bases to trimming and J lost 2 bases; unmatched junction nucleotides: 2. Here the CDR3 reads CASSLVDRGLTDTQYF. Written as DNA, the CDR3 is TGCGCCAGCAGCTTGGTGGACAGGGGGCTCACAGATACGCAGTATTTT. The variable domain in full, with the rest retrieved from reference TRBV5-1 and TRBJ2-3, is KAGVTQTPRYLIKTRGQQVTLSCSPISGHRSVSWYQQTPGQGLQFLFEYFSETQRNKGNFPGRFSGRQFSNSRSEMNVSTLELGDSALYLCASSLVDRGLTDTQYFGPGTRLTVL.

This clonotype occurred a few times. The V gene is TRBV6-6, the J gene TRBJ2-3, with D perhaps given as TRBD1 or TRBD2 (5 bases each). The V end lost 3 bases, the J end lost 2 bases, and 12 bases lay between the germline ends. Germline CDR1 and CDR2: MNHNY and SVGAGI (reference sequence). The CDR3 length is 15 residues. The CDR3 DNA follows: TGTGCCAGCAGTTATGGGGGTACCCACACAGATACGCAGTATTTT. Encoded protein: CASSYGGTHTDTQYF.

The sample holds a few counts of this clonotype. CDR3 coding DNA: TGTGCCAGCAGCCTAGACGGGACAGGGGTAAATGAGCAGTTCTTC. This sequence encodes CASSLDGTGVNEQFF. The genes are TRBV25-1 and TRBJ2-1; the match to TRBD1 covers 10 bases. The junction had 9 bases not matched to a gene; V was cut back by 6 bases and J by 7 bases. Per the germline V gene, CDR1 is MGHDK and CDR2 is SYGVNS. The CDR3 sequence is 15 residues long. Variable domain in full (rest from reference TRBV25-1 and TRBJ2-1): EADIYQTPRYLVIGTGKKITLECSQTMGHDKMYWYQQDPGMELHLIHYSYGVNSTEKGDLSSESTVSRIRTEHFPLTLESARPSHTSQYLCASSLDGTGVNEQFFGPGTRLTVL.

The table lists this clonotype with a few counts. This chain joins TRBV4-2 and TRBJ1-2; D not certain. The germline V and J ends were trimmed by 6 bases and 6 bases, with 17 bases remaining between them. The CDR3 loop spans 14 amino acids. CDR1 and CDR2 (germline): LGHNA, YNFKEQ. The CDR3 region has the DNA TGTGCCAGCAGGGGTACTCAGACCCCGGATGGCTACACCTTC. Residues: CASRGTQTPDGYTF.

This clonotype was observed at least ten times. The chain carries TRBV29-1 and TRBJ2-3; D perhaps matches TRBD2 (7 bases). The CDR3 consists of 15 residues. Per the germline V gene, CDR1 is SQVTM and CDR2 is ANQGSEA. Trimming took off 1 base at V and 5 bases at J, with 16 bases between the two ends. CDR3 bases: TGCAGCGTTGAAGCGGGGGGACACTCCGGAGATACGCAGTATTTT. Its protein product is CSVEAGGHSGDTQYF.

The V call is TRBV2, the J call TRBJ2-5; D perhaps matches TRBD2 (5 bases). Germline CDR1 is SNHLY and CDR2 is FYNNEI. V lost 6 bases and J lost 2, with 19 bases in between. The CDR3 extends over 16 amino acids. The CDR3 region has the DNA TGTGCCAGCAGGACCGGGGTTCTGAGGGATCAAGAGACCCAGTACTTC. It codes for CASRTGVLRDQETQYF.

The chain links TRBV28 to TRBJ2-3, with 11 bases matching TRBD2. J gave up 2 bases and V 5 bases, and 9 bases lay outside the gene matches. Germline CDR1 is MDHEN and CDR2 is SYDVKM. CDR3 length: 17 residues. CDR3: CASSLISSGRPTDTQYF. CDR3 in DNA: TGTGCCAGCAGTCTTATCTCTAGCGGGAGGCCCACAGATACGCAGTATTTT.

Concerning this clonotype itself: Since a much larger clone is just one base distant, this may be a read error. V usage is TRBV12-3 or TRBV12-4 and J usage is TRBJ2-3, with TRBD1 matching over 8 bases. The CDR3 is made up of 14 amino acids. CDR3 residues: CASKLAGGTDAQYF. The DNA for the CDR3 is TGTGCCAGCAAATTGGCAGGGGGCACAGATGCGCAGTATTTT.

V and J are TRBV7-2 and TRBJ1-3; TRBD1 matches 9 bases. The CDR3 has 15 residues. V lost 1 base, J lost 6 bases, and 4 bases stayed unmatched. The V gene's germline CDR1 is SGHTA and CDR2 FQGNSA. CDR3 in DNA: TGTGCCAGCAGCTTAGACGGGACAGGGTTAAACACCATATATTTT. This sequence encodes CASSLDGTGLNTIYF.

V usage is TRBV5-5 and J usage is TRBJ2-7, with a possible D match to TRBD1 (8 bases). From germline, CDR1 is SGHKS and CDR2 YYEKEE (reference sequence). The CDR3 has 15 residues. V dropped 3 bases and J dropped 3 bases, with 16 bases sitting between them. CDR3 sequence (DNA): TGTGCCAGCAGCTGGACAGGGAGGGCACTCTACGAGCAGTACTTC. Translating gives CASSWTGRALYEQYF.

The chain is built from TRBV3-1 and TRBJ2-3; 10 bases agree with TRBD2. The CDR3 contains 19 residues. Germline CDR1 LGHDT, CDR2 YNNKEL (reference sequence). Germline trimming cut 1 base from V and 2 bases from J; bases unmatched to any gene: 12. CDR3 DNA: TGTGCCAGCAGCCAAGGGGGGCGGATAGCGGGAGGCATCACAGATACGCAGTATTTT. Protein: CASSQGGRIAGGITDTQYF.

Turning to this clonotype: A much more abundant neighbour one base away suggests this may be a read error. The V gene is TRBV6-1, the J gene TRBJ1-5, with 10 bases fitting TRBD1. The J segment lost 5 bases and the V segment lost 4 bases, leaving 2 bases of the junction unmatched. The germline CDR1 and CDR2 sequences are MNHNS and SASEGT. The CDR3 extends over 14 amino acids. This chain's CDR3 is CASSVGTGDQPQHF. The CDR3, as DNA: TGTGCCAGCAGTGTAGGGACAGGGGATCAGCCCCAGCATTTT.

This clonotype was found many times. The V gene is TRBV2, the J gene TRBJ2-3, with TRBD2 identical over 10 bases. The germline V gene encodes CDR1 SNHLY and CDR2 FYNNEI. V was clipped by 1 base and J by 4 bases; unmatched bases: 11. There are 18 residues in the CDR3. The CDR3 region is CASSEVGWTSGYADTQYF. The CDR3 DNA reads as TGTGCCAGCAGTGAAGTAGGATGGACTAGCGGATACGCAGATACGCAGTATTTT.

This clonotype was counted at least ten times. The V call is TRBV5-5, the J call TRBJ2-5; D call uncertain. The better agreement between TRBJ2-7 and the DNA end casts doubt on the J call. The CDR3 consists of 11 residues. Germline CDR1 and CDR2: SGHKS and YYEKEE (reference sequence). CDR3 in DNA: TGTGCCAGCAGCTTTTCGGACGAGCAGTACTTC. This gives the protein CASSFSDEQYF.

The V call is TRBV6-1, the J call TRBJ1-6, with 7 nucleotides matching TRBD1. This CDR3 has 16 residues. The germline CDR1 and CDR2 sequences are MNHNS and SASEGT. Trimming cost V 2 bases and J 7 bases; bases outside gene matches: 8. The CDR3 DNA follows: TGTGCCAGCAGTGAACCTTTAGGCAGGGGGAATTCACCCCTCCACTTT. Translating it yields CASSEPLGRGNSPLHF.

The J gene is TRBJ1-2, the V gene TRBV15; D remains ambiguous. CDR1 is LNHNV and CDR2 is YYDKDF in the germline V gene (reference sequence). The CDR3 contains 14 residues. V was clipped by 0 bases and J by 4 bases, with 9 bases between them. The CDR3 DNA reads TGTGCCACCAGCAGAGATAAGGGTTCCTATGGCTACACCTTC. This translates into CATSRDKGSYGYTF. The variable domain in full, with the rest retrieved from reference TRBV15 and TRBJ1-2, is DAMVIQNPRYQVTQFGKPVTLSCSQTLNHNVMYWYQQKSSQAPKLLFHYYDKDFNNEADTPDNFQSRRPNTSFCFLDIRSPGLGDTAMYLCATSRDKGSYGYTFGSGTRLTVV.

This rearrangement joins TRBV7-2 to TRBJ1-2; 9 nucleotides agree with TRBD1. CDR1 SGHTA and CDR2 FQGNSA come from the germline V gene. J was trimmed by 8 bases and V by 5 bases; bases with no gene match: 6. This CDR3 spans 13 amino acids. CDR3 DNA sequence: TGTGCCAGCAGCCACAGGGGGCTTAGAGGCTACACCTTC. It yields the protein CASSHRGLRGYTF.

This clonotype was observed many times. This chain connects TRBV12-3 or TRBV12-4 to TRBJ2-2, with a possible D match to TRBD1 (7 bases). Trimming took off 5 bases at V and 5 bases at J, with 9 bases between the two ends. This CDR3 region has 13 residues. Here the CDR3 DNA reads TGTGCCAGCAGTCCAGGGGGGACCGGGGAGCTGTTTTTT. It codes for CASSPGGTGELFF.